This TCR beta chain is from a study of spatial heterogeneity in lung cancer. Study at large: Follow-up PBMC samples were sequenced when available, at a median of roughly 25 months after resection. Alpha-chain detections were consistently fewer than beta-chain detections among the sequences. The study observed each unique TCR and UMI combination more than ten times on average in raw reads.

The CDR3 covers 14 residues. Per the germline V gene, CDR1 is DFQATT and CDR2 is SNEGSKA (reference sequence). The V end was cut by 1 base, the J end by 3 bases, with 12 bases between. TCRdb used MiXCR to reprocess the 5' RACE reads, holding one entry per CDR3 protein. The data contain about 47,000 distinct CDR3 sequences, about 12% of them singletons. This clonotype has ten or more counts. Time point indicated: blood at routine non-recurrence follow-up after resection. The authors sequenced whole RNA from tumor, nontumor lung or frozen PBMC without sorting. This material consisted of PBMCs, taken at follow-up. This TCR derives from a male donor with early-stage non-small cell lung cancer. J is TRBJ1-2 and V is TRBV20-1; tentative D call: TRBD1 (5 bases). Written as DNA, the CDR3 is TGCAGTGCTAGAGGTGCAGGGTGGTACTATGGCTACACCTTC. Translating it yields CSARGAGWYYGYTF.